This T cell receptor (beta chain) is from a study of blood T cell repertoires in COVID-19. V shed 0 bases and J shed 6 bases, with 12 bases lying between them. CDR3 length: 14 amino acids. Germline CDR1 SGHRS, CDR2 YFSETQ. Per the original methods: Estimation of nucleated cell counts was performed using reference gene primer amplification. The table came from immunoSEQ multiplex PCR; TCRdb's copy has only in-frame clones and leaves some out. V and J calls and clone size are those listed in that table; D and trimming were worked out from the DNA. This sample has under 200,000 clones; more than 75% occur once, and the top ten carry 6%.

The chain recombines TRBV5-1 with TRBJ1-2; a possible D gene is TRBD1 (6 bases). Sequencing was done on a sample of peripheral blood. The source of this sequence is a man aged 35 to 55 with active or convalescent COVID-19. The CDR3 sequence: CASSLGSGVDGYTF. The CDR3 DNA sequence: TGCGCCAGCAGCTTGGGATCAGGGGTTGATGGCTACACCTTC.